This T cell receptor beta chain was obtained from a study of T cells in Graves' hyperthyroidism and ophthalmopathy. V lost 4 bases to trimming and J lost 7 bases, with 16 bases between them. This CDR3 has 14 residues. Per the germline V gene, CDR1 is LNHNV and CDR2 is YYDKDF (reference sequence). Amplification of TCR beta CDR3 regions was performed using RNA transcripts as template. The HTBI set primed first-round TCR CDR3 RT-PCR. TCRdb passed the multiplex PCR reads through MiXCR, listing each CDR3 protein once. The sample lists about 300,000 distinct CDR3 sequences; roughly 13% were seen once. Any patient presenting with uncontrolled infection, other autoimmune disease, pregnancy or lactation was left out. Extraction of PBMCs used roughly 9.3 ml of fresh peripheral blood. The table lists this clonotype with many counts.

The sequenced material came from blood. This receptor was identified in a woman aged 35 to 49 with Graves' hyperthyroidism. The V gene is TRBV15, the J gene TRBJ1-1; a possible D gene is TRBD1 (6 bases). The CDR3 sequence: CATSIELGGNEAFF. CDR3 nucleotides: TGTGCCACCAGCATAGAGCTAGGGGGTAATGAAGCTTTCTTT.